The subject of this entry is one TCR beta chain. In germline, CDR1 is MGHDK, CDR2 SYGVNS. The CDR3 covers 14 residues. V was shortened by 4 bases and J by 3 bases, with 11 bases between the two germline ends. This record comes from a study of radiation and T cells in renal cell carcinoma. The treatment is: treatment-naive control, cytoreductive nephrectomy. Here immunoSEQ multiplex PCR was the method, and the copy in TCRdb shows in-frame clones only, minus some. The data hold 15,000 to 20,000 clones, with approximately 59% observed a single time. Sequences were derived from tumor tissue, sampled from a patient whose treatment was nephrectomy without radiotherapy. V usage is TRBV25-1 and J usage is TRBJ2-3, with D unresolved. This clonotype was obtained from a man over 45 with renal cell carcinoma. The CDR3 nucleotides are TGTGCCAGCAGTGCATTCTCGTTGACAGATACGCAGTATTTT. Encoded protein: CASSAFSLTDTQYF.